This paragraph reports one T cell receptor (beta chain). Germline CDR1 reads WSHSY; CDR2 reads SAAADI. The length of the CDR3 is 14 residues. The V end was cut by 9 bases, the J end by 0 bases, with 12 bases between. The sample originates from a study of shared clonotypes between healthy human individuals. Selected positively for CCR7 and CD45RO-negative, naive CD8 cells excluded terminally differentiated effector memory CD45RA+ cells. Caucasian adults living in Nashville, Tennessee, provided all samples. Assay: immunoSEQ multiplex PCR; the TCRdb copy retains only in-frame clones and omits some. The table has millions of clones, over 85% seen once.

This chain uses TRBV10-2 with TRBJ1-5, with a tentative D call TRBD1 (5 bases). This TCR was recovered from a man in his late teens or twenties in good health. Sequencing was done on a sample of naive CD8+ T cells sorted from blood. The CDR3 sequence is CASRGPLSNQPQHF. CDR3 DNA sequence: TGCGCCAGTAGGGGACCCCTTAGCAATCAGCCCCAGCATTTT.